The text below deals with one T cell receptor (beta chain). Its antigen is undetermined. This sample stems from a study of beta chain features in type 1 diabetes. Germline lookup yields CDR1 MDHEN and CDR2 SYDVKM. With V trimmed by 8 bases and J by 4 bases, 10 bases remained unmatched. This CDR3 contains 15 residues. Study-level findings and limits: No resolution was reached here on whether HLA type influences TCRB rearrangement. Sampled from patients, naive, central memory and Treg TCRB repertoires appeared more similar than those sampled from healthy donors. There was a moderate but significant shortening of TCRB CDR3s in all four CD4+ subsets of Type 1 diabetes patients.

The whole isolated RNA underwent reverse transcription, so sequencing captured expressed TCRB transcripts. Clones were sequenced by immunoSEQ multiplex PCR, and TCRdb holds only the in-frame ones, with some missing. The sample shows under 350,000 clones, roughly an eighth of them seen only once. The sample comprised naive CD4+ T cells from blood. The chain recombines TRBV28 with TRBJ2-7; 11 bases fit TRBD2. The origin of this receptor is a man aged 30-40 years with type 1 diabetes. The CDR3 DNA sequence: TGTGCCAGCCGAGCTTCCGGGACTAGCGGTTACGAGCAGTACTTC. Its translation: CASRASGTSGYEQYF.